The 21 T cell receptor beta chains given below trace back to one sample, sequenced in a study of preoperative IRX-2 immunotherapy in early breast cancer. Only in-frame clones appear in the TCRdb table, and some are missing; sequencing was by immunoSEQ multiplex PCR. The data hold 30,000 to 45,000 clones, with roughly four fifths observed a single time. Treatment defined: preoperative locoregional IRX-2 cytokine immunotherapy. Sequences were derived from lymph node tissue, sampled after IRX-2 immunotherapy. These receptors originate from a human donor with breast cancer.

To note about this clone: This sample includes further DNA sequences coding for the same CDR3. V and J are TRBV6-8 and TRBJ1-1; D remains ambiguous. V was clipped by 0 bases and J by 1 base, with 6 bases between them. This CDR3 is built from 14 residues. The germline CDR1 and CDR2 sequences are MNHGY and SAAAGT. This CDR3 reads CASSYSYRNTEAFF. The DNA of the CDR3 is TGTGCCAGCAGTTACTCTTACAGGAACACTGAAGCTTTCTTT.

The chain uses TRBV23-1 and TRBJ2-1; D is ambiguous. TRBV23-1 is an ORF, and what it does is uncertain. V gave up 8 bases and J gave up 0 bases, with 11 bases separating them. The CDR3 contains 14 residues. In DNA, the CDR3 is TGCGCCAGCCGATCAAGGGCCTCCTACAATGAGCAGTTCTTC. Protein product: CASRSRASYNEQFF.

J is TRBJ2-7 and V is TRBV7-4; TRBD1 might be the D (6 bases). V gave up 3 bases and J gave up 3 bases, with 15 bases separating them. CDR1 SGHVT and CDR2 SQSDAQ come from the germline V gene. There are 15 residues in the CDR3. The CDR3 DNA reads as TGTGCCAGCAGCTTGGGCGCAGGGGATCTCTACGAGCAGTACTTC. Its translation is CASSLGAGDLYEQYF.

J is TRBJ2-7 and V is TRBV5-1; 7 bases are a match to TRBD1. There are 14 residues in the CDR3. V lost 6 bases and J lost 0; bases outside the gene matches: 6. The germline gives CDR1 SGHRS, CDR2 YFSETQ. This CDR3 is CASTLDRTSYEQYF. The DNA of the CDR3 is TGCGCCAGCACCCTGGACAGGACCTCCTACGAGCAGTACTTC.

The chain combines TRBV11-3 with TRBJ1-4, with TRBD1 matching over 8 bases. Unmatched junction bases numbered 9, after V lost 4 bases and J lost 8 bases. Germline CDR1 SGHNT, CDR2 YENEEA. The CDR3 totals 15 residues. The DNA for the CDR3 is TGTGCCAGCAGCTCCTCGACAGGGGAAGGGGAAAAACTGTTTTTT. It is translated as CASSSSTGEGEKLFF.

The V call is TRBV6-8, the J call TRBJ2-7, with 7 bases that match TRBD1. The CDR3 is 13 residues long. Per the germline V gene, CDR1 is MNHGY and CDR2 is SAAAGT. The V and J ends lost 10 bases and 4 bases, in that order; junction bases with no gene match: 10. The CDR3 loop is CAISLDRRYEQYF. The CDR3 region has the DNA TGTGCCATCAGCCTGGACAGGCGGTACGAGCAGTACTTC.

This clone was recorded once. The genes are TRBV6-8 and TRBJ2-7; D is perhaps TRBD1 (6 bases). Germline values: CDR1 MNHGY, CDR2 SAAAGT. The CDR3 covers 13 residues. Trimming removed 6 bases at V and 0 bases at J, with 9 bases between. CDR3 DNA: TGTGCCAGCAGGAGGACAGCCTCCTACGAGCAGTACTTC. Translated, it gives CASRRTASYEQYF.

This clone was counted once. This chain joins TRBV18 and TRBJ2-5, with 14 nucleotides matching TRBD2. The CDR3 extends over 18 amino acids. In germline, CDR1 is KGHSH, CDR2 LQKENI. V shed 0 bases and J 4 bases; nucleotides not matched to a gene: 7. CDR3 protein: CASSPPTSGGAMGETQYF. For the CDR3, the DNA is TGTGCCAGCTCACCACCGACTAGCGGGGGGGCCATGGGAGAGACCCAGTACTTC.

The chain carries TRBV5-1 and TRBJ2-1; 14 bases fit TRBD2. CDR1 is SGHRS and CDR2 is YFSETQ in the germline V gene. The J segment lost 5 bases and the V segment lost 3 bases, leaving 1 base of the junction unmatched. This CDR3 contains 15 residues. The CDR3 DNA reads TGCGCCAGCAGCTCGACTAGCGGGGGGGACAATGAGCAGTTCTTC. Residues: CASSSTSGGDNEQFF.

This clone was observed a few times. The chain combines TRBV10-3 with TRBJ1-5; tentatively, D is TRBD1 (6 bases). Trimming left V 0 bases short and J 2 bases short, with 8 bases between. The CDR3 contains 15 residues. Germline V gene lookup returns CDR1 ENHRY and CDR2 SYGVKD. The CDR3 sequence is CAISESGTRNQPQHF. Written as DNA, the CDR3 is TGTGCCATCAGTGAGTCGGGGACACGCAATCAGCCCCAGCATTTT.

The chain is built from TRBV28 and TRBJ1-1; D uncertain. Trimming left V 3 bases short and J 0 bases short, with 11 bases between. The CDR3 runs 15 residues. CDR1 and CDR2 from the germline V gene are MDHEN and SYDVKM. The CDR3 sequence is CASSFGRRMNTEAFF. The CDR3, as DNA: TGTGCCAGCAGTTTTGGCCGGCGGATGAACACTGAAGCTTTCTTT.

CDR3 in amino acids: CASRVGQGDSPLHF. For the CDR3, the DNA is TGTGCCAGTAGAGTGGGACAGGGTGATTCACCCCTCCACTTT. The V and J genes are TRBV19 and TRBJ1-6; TRBD1 agrees at 9 bases. There are 14 residues in the CDR3. Germline V lookup: CDR1 LNHDA, CDR2 SQIVND (reference sequence). V was pared by 6 bases and J by 8 bases, with 5 bases of the junction left unmatched.

The rearrangement uses TRBV18 and TRBJ2-1, with 10 nucleotides matching TRBD1. The V segment lost 4 bases and the J segment 12 bases; nucleotides outside the gene matches: 9. The V gene's germline CDR1 is KGHSH and CDR2 LQKENI. The CDR3 contains 14 residues. CDR3 bases: TGTGCCAGCTCACTGGGACAGGGGAATGTGGGGCAGTTCTTC. This sequence encodes CASSLGQGNVGQFF.

J is TRBJ1-4 and V is TRBV6-8, with D hard to call. V was trimmed by 5 bases and J by 0 bases, leaving 13 bases between them. Germline V gives CDR1 MNHGY, CDR2 SAAAGT. The CDR3 has 16 amino acids. The CDR3 loop reads CASSRGRSTTNEKLFF. DNA for the CDR3: TGTGCCAGCAGTAGAGGCAGATCCACAACTAATGAAAAACTGTTTTTT.

The chain employs TRBV11-3 and TRBJ1-1, with TRBD1 as a possible D gene (5 bases). The CDR3 is made up of 15 amino acids. V was shortened by 5 bases and J by 2 bases, with 15 bases between the two germline ends. CDR1 and CDR2 (germline): SGHNT, YENEEA. The CDR3 nucleotides read TGTGCCAGCAGCCCGAACACTGGGGGTAACACTGAAGCTTTCTTT. It specifies CASSPNTGGNTEAFF.

The chain combines TRBV18 with TRBJ1-1; TRBD1 matches at 7 bases. CDR1 is KGHSH and CDR2 is LQKENI in the germline V gene. This CDR3 is 17 amino acids long. The V segment lost 6 bases and the J segment 1 base; nucleotides outside the gene matches: 14. The CDR3 DNA is TGTGCCAGCTCCCTTACAATTGGACAGGACAAGAACACTGAAGCTTTCTTT. This translates into CASSLTIGQDKNTEAFF.

The chain joins TRBV12-2 to TRBJ2-7; no check of the table's D call, TRBD1, against the DNA was made. TRBV12-2 is termed a pseudogene. The CDR3 runs 15 residues. In DNA, the CDR3 is TGTGCAAGTCGCTCCTGGGACACCTGGGCCTACGAGCAGTACTTC. Its protein product is CASRSWDTWAYEQYF.

The chain uses TRBV5-1 and TRBJ2-7; D is possibly TRBD1 (5 bases). Per the germline V gene, CDR1 is SGHRS and CDR2 is YFSETQ. V was clipped by 1 base and J by 0 bases, with 8 bases between them. CDR3 length: 14 residues. CDR3 nucleotide sequence: TGCGCCAGCAGCTTGAGGGGTGGCTCCTACGAGCAGTACTTC. Its protein product is CASSLRGGSYEQYF. Complete variable domain (other parts from reference TRBV5-1 and TRBJ2-7): KAGVTQTPRYLIKTRGQQVTLSCSPISGHRSVSWYQQTPGQGLQFLFEYFSETQRNKGNFPGRFSGRQFSNSRSEMNVSTLELGDSALYLCASSLRGGSYEQYFGPGTRLTVT.

The chain combines TRBV7-7 with TRBJ2-7; 8 bases are shared with TRBD1. The CDR3 has 14 amino acids. CDR1 SSHAT and CDR2 FNYEAQ come from the germline V gene (reference sequence). After removal of 4 bases from V and 5 bases from J, the junction contained 7 bases not matched to a gene. CDR3 in amino acids: CASSYGGTGNEQYF. In DNA, the CDR3 is TGTGCCAGCAGCTACGGCGGGACAGGTAACGAGCAGTACTTC.

The chain recombines TRBV6-8 with TRBJ1-5, with 7 bases that match TRBD1. Germline V lookup: CDR1 MNHGY, CDR2 SAAAGT. V shed 8 bases and J 4 bases; nucleotides not matched to a gene: 8. The CDR3 runs to 14 residues. The CDR3: CASGGAGGNQPQHF. The CDR3 DNA follows: TGTGCCAGCGGGGGGGCAGGGGGGAATCAGCCCCAGCATTTT.

The gene calls are TRBV11-3 and TRBJ2-7, with a possible D match to TRBD1 (5 bases). The CDR3 contains 14 residues. CDR1 SGHNT and CDR2 YENEEA come from the germline V gene. V lost 5 bases and J 3 bases, leaving 14 bases between the germline ends. CDR3 DNA: TGTGCCAGCAGCGGACGTTCAAGGGGCTACGAGCAGTACTTC. Its translation: CASSGRSRGYEQYF.